The present entry profiles one T cell receptor beta chain with its context. Its specificity is unknown. These data come from a study of cytomegalovirus exposure and HLA in healthy donors. The study, taken as a whole, reports: A later analysis showed that HLA-associated TCR beta chains had undergone more clonal expansion than equally common others. Reports credit the classifier with highly specific, highly sensitive diagnosis of cytomegalovirus status. Follow-up analysis found HLA locus-dependent TCR association rates, highest for DRB1 and lowest for HLA-C. Cytomegalovirus-associated status was assigned to around 160 TCR beta chains.

PCR was performed using 60 Vbeta and 13 Jbeta primers. Only in-frame clones appear in the TCRdb table, and some are missing; sequencing was by immunoSEQ multiplex PCR. The profile covers over 130,000 clones, with 80% appearing a single time and around 2.5% taken by the ten largest. From germline, CDR1 is SGHRS and CDR2 YFSETQ. V dropped 0 bases and J dropped 0; count of bases not matched to a gene: 2. The length of the CDR3 is 16 residues. This chain links TRBV5-1 with TRBJ2-7; 11 bases map to TRBD2. The specimen sequenced was PBMCs. This clonotype originated in a man aged 50 or older in good health and CMV-seronegative. The CDR3, as DNA: TGCGCCAGCAGCTTGGTAGCGGGAGGGCCCTCCTACGAGCAGTACTTC. Translated: CASSLVAGGPSYEQYF.